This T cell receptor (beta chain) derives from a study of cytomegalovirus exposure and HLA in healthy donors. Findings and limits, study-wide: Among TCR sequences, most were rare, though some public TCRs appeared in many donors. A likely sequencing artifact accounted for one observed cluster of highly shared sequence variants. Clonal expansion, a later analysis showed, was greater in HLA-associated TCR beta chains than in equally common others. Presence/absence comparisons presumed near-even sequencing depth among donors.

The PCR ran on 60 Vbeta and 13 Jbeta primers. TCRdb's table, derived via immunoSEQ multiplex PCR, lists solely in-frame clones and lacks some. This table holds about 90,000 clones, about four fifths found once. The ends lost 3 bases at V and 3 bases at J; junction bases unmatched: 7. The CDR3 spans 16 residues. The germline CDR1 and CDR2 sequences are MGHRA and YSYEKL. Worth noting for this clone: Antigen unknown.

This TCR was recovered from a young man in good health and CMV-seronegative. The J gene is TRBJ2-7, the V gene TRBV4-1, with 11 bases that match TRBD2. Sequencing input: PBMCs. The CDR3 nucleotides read TGCGCCAGCAGCCACGGGCACGGACTAGCGGGCTACGAGCAGTACTTC. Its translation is CASSHGHGLAGYEQYF.